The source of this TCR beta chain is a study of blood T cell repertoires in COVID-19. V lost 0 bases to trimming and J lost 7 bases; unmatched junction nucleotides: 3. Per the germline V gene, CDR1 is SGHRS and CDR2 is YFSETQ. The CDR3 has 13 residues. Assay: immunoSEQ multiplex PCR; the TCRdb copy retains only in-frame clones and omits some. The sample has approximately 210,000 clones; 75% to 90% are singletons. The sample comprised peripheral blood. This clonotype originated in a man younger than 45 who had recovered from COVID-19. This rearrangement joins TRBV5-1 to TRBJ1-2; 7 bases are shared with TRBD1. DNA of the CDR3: TGCGCCAGCAGCTTGGCCGGACAGGTTGGCTACACCTTC. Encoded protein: CASSLAGQVGYTF.